A single sample gave rise to the 25 T cell receptor beta chains below, sequenced in a study of identical twins. Using its own MiXCR run on the 5' RACE reads, TCRdb lists one record per CDR3 protein. The sample consists of around 530,000 distinct CDR3 sequences, 15% of them appearing once. These same data were also listed under a study on yellow fever vaccine responses in identical twins.

The sample consisted of CD4+ T cells sorted from blood. The receptors were sampled from a woman between 18 and 29 years old in good health.

Many counts were recorded for this clonotype. This rearrangement joins TRBV12-3 or TRBV12-4 to TRBJ2-1, with TRBD1 as a possible D gene (6 bases). V lost 4 bases to trimming and J lost 9 bases, with 10 bases between them. CDR3 length equals 12 residues. CDR3 protein: CASSYTRGEQFF. CDR3 nucleotides: TGTGCCAGCAGTTATACCAGGGGTGAGCAGTTCTTC.

V gene TRBV10-3 combines with J gene TRBJ2-3; 7 positions match TRBD2. This CDR3 region has 15 residues. V lost 3 bases, J lost 4 bases, and 7 bases stayed unmatched. Germline loops: CDR1 ENHRY, CDR2 SYGVKD. CDR3 coding DNA: TGTGCCATCAGTGACAGCGGGGTCTTAGCAGATACGCAGTATTTT. This codes for CAISDSGVLADTQYF.

The chain combines TRBV20-1 with TRBJ2-1; the match to TRBD1 covers 7 bases. Germline V gene sequence: CDR1 DFQATT, CDR2 SNEGSKA (reference sequence). Trimming removed 6 bases from V and 10 bases from J; junction bases left unmatched: 12. This CDR3 has 13 amino acids. The CDR3 bases are TGCAGTGCCACTCGACAGGGCCTGGGAGAGCAGTTCTTC. It codes for CSATRQGLGEQFF.

The chain carries TRBV4-3 and TRBJ2-1, with 13 bases lining up with TRBD2. CDR1 and CDR2 (germline): LGHNA, YSLEER. The CDR3 runs 23 residues. V was clipped by 3 bases and J by 11 bases; unmatched bases: 31. Here the CDR3 DNA reads TGCGCCAGCAGCCAGTCCGACCCTGCCCGGACTAGCGGGGGAGTTGGGCAAGCCCGTAAGCAGTTCTTC. Translating it yields CASSQSDPARTSGGVGQARKQFF.

The CDR3 DNA reads as TGTGCCAGCAGCATCCCCGGGACCCCTTCGAACGAGCAGTACTTC. Amino acids: CASSIPGTPSNEQYF. V usage is TRBV6-2 or TRBV6-3 and J usage is TRBJ2-7; D possibly matches TRBD1 or TRBD2 (5 bases each). The CDR3 has 15 amino acids. Germline CDR1 reads MNHEY; CDR2 reads SVGEGT. The V end was cut by 6 bases, the J end by 5 bases, with 20 bases between.

This sequence joins TRBV29-1 and TRBJ2-5; D might be TRBD2 (7 bases). The CDR3 runs to 14 residues. V was pared by 4 bases and J by 5 bases, with 17 bases between. Germline V gene lookup returns CDR1 SQVTM and CDR2 ANQGSEA. The CDR3 DNA is TGCAGCGTTGTGAGGGGGGGGGCCGGTGAGACCCAGTACTTC. It is translated as CSVVRGGAGETQYF.

This clonotype was detected a few times. The gene calls are TRBV28 and TRBJ2-5; D is undetermined. Germline CDR1 and CDR2: MDHEN and SYDVKM. Trimming pared 6 bases from V and 0 bases from J, leaving 8 bases between. The CDR3 runs 13 residues. Here the CDR3 DNA reads TGTGCCAGCAGACCACGGAACCAAGAGACCCAGTACTTC. Its protein product is CASRPRNQETQYF.

This clonotype was observed a handful of times. The chain combines TRBV5-1 with TRBJ1-1; D ambiguous. V lost 4 bases to trimming and J lost 0 bases, with 13 bases between them. CDR1 is SGHRS and CDR2 is YFSETQ in the germline V gene. This CDR3 is built from 15 residues. DNA of the CDR3: TGCGCCAGCAGCCCCGCGGTCAGGTTGAACACTGAAGCTTTCTTT. This gives the protein CASSPAVRLNTEAFF. The full variable domain, its missing parts supplied by reference TRBV5-1 and TRBJ1-1, is KAGVTQTPRYLIKTRGQQVTLSCSPISGHRSVSWYQQTPGQGLQFLFEYFSETQRNKGNFPGRFSGRQFSNSRSEMNVSTLELGDSALYLCASSPAVRLNTEAFFGQGTRLTVV.

This clonotype was counted many times. The chain joins TRBV10-3 to TRBJ2-3; possibly TRBD1 for D (6 bases). CDR1 is ENHRY and CDR2 is SYGVKD in the germline V gene. Deletions cut 3 bases from V and 2 bases from J, with 24 bases between. The CDR3 has 19 residues. CDR3 bases: TGTGCCATCAGTGAAAGAAGGGACAAGTCACCGAAGACCACAGATACGCAGTATTTT. Amino acids: CAISERRDKSPKTTDTQYF.

A few counts support this clonotype. This chain uses TRBV5-1 with TRBJ2-3; D gene ambiguous. The CDR3 is 14 amino acids. Between the trimmed V and J ends, which lost 0 bases and 2 bases, there was a span of 7 bases. Germline V gives CDR1 SGHRS, CDR2 YFSETQ. This CDR3 reads CASSLAVATDTQYF. CDR3 bases: TGCGCCAGCAGCTTGGCCGTCGCCACAGATACGCAGTATTTT. The whole variable domain, remainder taken from reference TRBV5-1 and TRBJ2-3, is KAGVTQTPRYLIKTRGQQVTLSCSPISGHRSVSWYQQTPGQGLQFLFEYFSETQRNKGNFPGRFSGRQFSNSRSEMNVSTLELGDSALYLCASSLAVATDTQYFGPGTRLTVL.

This clonotype was seen more than once but under ten times. The chain recombines TRBV2 with TRBJ2-1; 7 nucleotides align to TRBD2. There are 13 residues in the CDR3. From germline, CDR1 is SNHLY and CDR2 FYNNEI. Germline trimming cut 6 bases from V and 3 bases from J; bases unmatched to any gene: 2. The CDR3 bases are TGTGCCAGCAGGGCGGGAGACTACAATGAGCAGTTCTTC. Its protein is CASRAGDYNEQFF. Based on the CDR3 plus reference TRBV2 and TRBJ2-1, the full variable domain is EPEVTQTPSHQVTQMGQEVILRCVPISNHLYFYWYRQILGQKVEFLVSFYNNEISEKSEIFDDQFSVERPDGSNFTLKIRSTKLEDSAMYFCASRAGDYNEQFFGPGTRLTVL.

Many counts were recorded for this clonotype. The chain joins TRBV12-3 or TRBV12-4 to TRBJ2-7, with a possible D match to TRBD2 (6 bases). V was trimmed by 0 bases and J by 6 bases, leaving 9 bases between them. CDR3 length: 13 residues. The CDR3 DNA reads TGTGCCAGCAGTTTAGCGGGAGGTTCCGAGCAGTACTTC. This codes for CASSLAGGSEQYF.

Turning to this clonotype: No conserved phenylalanine or tryptophan ends this CDR3, so it is likely a read error. The chain is built from TRBV5-1 and TRBJ2-3, with 10 bases aligning to TRBD2. Germline values: CDR1 SGHRS, CDR2 YFSETQ. There are 12 residues in the CDR3. J was trimmed by 6 bases and V by 7 bases; bases with no gene match: 2. As DNA, the CDR3 is TGCGCCAGCGCAGCGGGGGGGGATACGCAGTATTAT. Amino acid sequence: CASAAGGDTQYY.

This clonotype was counted only a few times. The J gene is TRBJ2-7, the V gene TRBV5-1, with TRBD1 identical over 10 bases. Trimming took 0 bases from V and 7 from J; bases not matched to a gene: 7. The CDR3 totals 15 residues. In germline, CDR1 is SGHRS, CDR2 YFSETQ. Here the CDR3 DNA reads TGCGCCAGCAGCTTGGGGGACAGGGGATCGGAAGAGCAGTACGTC. Translating gives CASSLGDRGSEEQYV.

This clonotype was observed a few times. J is TRBJ2-3 and V is TRBV15; TRBD1 is a possible D gene (6 bases). V shed 1 base and J shed 2 bases, with 10 bases lying between them. Germline loops: CDR1 LNHNV, CDR2 YYDKDF (reference sequence). The CDR3 runs to 15 residues. The CDR3 sequence is CATSRGRDNTDTQYF. The CDR3, as DNA: TGTGCCACCAGCAGAGGTCGGGACAACACAGATACGCAGTATTTT.

This clonotype was seen only a few times. The chain uses TRBV12-3 or TRBV12-4 and TRBJ2-2, with 13 positions matching TRBD2. This CDR3 region has 15 residues. J was trimmed by 6 bases and V by 6 bases; bases with no gene match: 4. The chain's CDR3 is CASSRGLAGAGELFF. In DNA form, the CDR3 reads TGTGCCAGCAGCCGCGGACTAGCGGGAGCCGGGGAGCTGTTTTTT.

V usage is TRBV5-1 and J usage is TRBJ2-3, with 8 bases matching TRBD1. V shed 4 bases and J 2 bases; nucleotides not matched to a gene: 9. Germline V gene lookup returns CDR1 SGHRS and CDR2 YFSETQ. The length of the CDR3 is 16 residues. The CDR3 protein is CASSPGGQGPTDTQYF. In DNA form, the CDR3 reads TGCGCCAGCAGCCCCGGAGGACAGGGCCCCACAGATACGCAGTATTTT.

The chain uses TRBV4-1 and TRBJ2-1; TRBD2 matches at 10 bases. There are 14 residues in the CDR3. The ends lost 4 bases at V and 8 bases at J; junction bases unmatched: 5. Looked up from germline, CDR1 is MGHRA and CDR2 is YSYEKL. CDR3 in amino acids: CASSPVAGGDEQFF. CDR3 sequence (DNA): TGCGCCAGCAGCCCTGTAGCGGGAGGTGATGAGCAGTTCTTC.

In this sample, this clonotype turned up a few times. The chain combines TRBV11-2 with TRBJ2-3; 8 bases map to TRBD1. The V and J ends lost 5 bases and 3 bases, in that order; junction bases with no gene match: 4. Germline lookup yields CDR1 SGHAT and CDR2 FQNNGV. The length of the CDR3 is 14 residues. CDR3 in DNA: TGTGCCAGCAGCGAGGACAGGGCGACAGATACGCAGTATTTT. The encoded protein is CASSEDRATDTQYF.

This clonotype appeared a few times. The V gene is TRBV12-3 or TRBV12-4, the J gene TRBJ2-5; D is undetermined. The V and J ends lost 5 bases and 6 bases respectively, with 13 bases between them. The CDR3 has 13 residues. CDR3 nucleotide sequence: TGTGCCAGCAGTCTCAGCTTGAGTAAGACCCAGTACTTC. This translates into CASSLSLSKTQYF.

The rearrangement joins TRBV29-1 to TRBJ2-1, with 8 bases lining up with TRBD1. The length of the CDR3 is 14 residues. The V and J ends lost 4 bases and 5 bases, in that order; junction bases with no gene match: 7. Germline CDR1 reads SQVTM; CDR2 reads ANQGSEA. The CDR3 sequence: CSVGAGGPHNEQFF. The CDR3 bases are TGCAGCGTTGGGGCAGGGGGCCCCCACAATGAGCAGTTCTTC.

This clonotype was detected only a few times. The chain carries TRBV5-1 and TRBJ1-1; unclear D gene. This CDR3 contains 12 residues. The germline gives CDR1 SGHRS, CDR2 YFSETQ. Trimming shortened V by 1 base and J by 5 bases, and 6 bases separated the two germline ends. The CDR3 sequence: CASSLTETEAFF. CDR3 bases: TGCGCCAGCAGCTTGACAGAAACTGAAGCTTTCTTT. The full variable domain, rest sourced from reference TRBV5-1 and TRBJ1-1, is KAGVTQTPRYLIKTRGQQVTLSCSPISGHRSVSWYQQTPGQGLQFLFEYFSETQRNKGNFPGRFSGRQFSNSRSEMNVSTLELGDSALYLCASSLTETEAFFGQGTRLTVV.

This chain uses TRBV6-5 with TRBJ1-6, with D possibly being TRBD1 (5 bases). There are 16 residues in the CDR3. The V and J ends lost 0 bases and 0 bases respectively, with 6 bases between them. Germline CDR1 is MNHEY and CDR2 is SVGAGI. CDR3 nucleotides: TGTGCCAGCAGTTACTCCGGGGGCTCCTATAATTCACCCCTCCACTTT. Its translation: CASSYSGGSYNSPLHF.

This sequence joins TRBV20-1 and TRBJ2-5; D may be TRBD1 (6 bases). The CDR3 has 13 residues. Germline-derived CDR1 and CDR2 are DFQATT and SNEGSKA (reference sequence). Trimming stripped 4 bases from V and 2 bases from J, with 11 bases between. CDR3 sequence (DNA): TGCAGTGCTAAACAGGGCCCTCAAGAGACCCAGTACTTC. Encoded protein: CSAKQGPQETQYF.

The genes are TRBV24-1 and TRBJ2-5; possibly TRBD2 for D (6 bases). The germline V gene has CDR1 KGHDR and CDR2 SFDVKD. Trimming shortened V by 0 bases and J by 7 bases, and 11 bases separated the two germline ends. This CDR3 contains 14 residues. The CDR3 spells CATSDLRLGGTQYF. CDR3 bases: TGTGCCACCAGTGATTTGAGACTCGGGGGGACCCAGTACTTC.